What follows describes a single TCR beta chain. The sample comes from a study of blood T cell repertoires in COVID-19. In the study overall: Nucleic acid was either cDNA or gDNA, and it came from T cells, B-cell-depleted T cells, or PBMCs.

Some clones are missing from TCRdb's copy, which holds only in-frame ones; the method was immunoSEQ multiplex PCR. Of about 100,000 clones listed, roughly nine tenths are singletons. The CDR3 length is 15 residues. Unmatched junction bases numbered 2, after V lost 4 bases and J lost 1 base. CDR1 and CDR2 (germline): MNHEY, SVGAGI. This clonotype was obtained from a man aged 45-60 years with acute or convalescent COVID-19. The specimen was peripheral blood. J is TRBJ1-4 and V is TRBV6-5, with 8 bases identical to TRBD1. The CDR3 is CASSSTGGTNEKLFF. The CDR3 coding sequence is TGTGCCAGCAGTTCCACAGGGGGAACTAATGAAAAACTGTTTTTT.